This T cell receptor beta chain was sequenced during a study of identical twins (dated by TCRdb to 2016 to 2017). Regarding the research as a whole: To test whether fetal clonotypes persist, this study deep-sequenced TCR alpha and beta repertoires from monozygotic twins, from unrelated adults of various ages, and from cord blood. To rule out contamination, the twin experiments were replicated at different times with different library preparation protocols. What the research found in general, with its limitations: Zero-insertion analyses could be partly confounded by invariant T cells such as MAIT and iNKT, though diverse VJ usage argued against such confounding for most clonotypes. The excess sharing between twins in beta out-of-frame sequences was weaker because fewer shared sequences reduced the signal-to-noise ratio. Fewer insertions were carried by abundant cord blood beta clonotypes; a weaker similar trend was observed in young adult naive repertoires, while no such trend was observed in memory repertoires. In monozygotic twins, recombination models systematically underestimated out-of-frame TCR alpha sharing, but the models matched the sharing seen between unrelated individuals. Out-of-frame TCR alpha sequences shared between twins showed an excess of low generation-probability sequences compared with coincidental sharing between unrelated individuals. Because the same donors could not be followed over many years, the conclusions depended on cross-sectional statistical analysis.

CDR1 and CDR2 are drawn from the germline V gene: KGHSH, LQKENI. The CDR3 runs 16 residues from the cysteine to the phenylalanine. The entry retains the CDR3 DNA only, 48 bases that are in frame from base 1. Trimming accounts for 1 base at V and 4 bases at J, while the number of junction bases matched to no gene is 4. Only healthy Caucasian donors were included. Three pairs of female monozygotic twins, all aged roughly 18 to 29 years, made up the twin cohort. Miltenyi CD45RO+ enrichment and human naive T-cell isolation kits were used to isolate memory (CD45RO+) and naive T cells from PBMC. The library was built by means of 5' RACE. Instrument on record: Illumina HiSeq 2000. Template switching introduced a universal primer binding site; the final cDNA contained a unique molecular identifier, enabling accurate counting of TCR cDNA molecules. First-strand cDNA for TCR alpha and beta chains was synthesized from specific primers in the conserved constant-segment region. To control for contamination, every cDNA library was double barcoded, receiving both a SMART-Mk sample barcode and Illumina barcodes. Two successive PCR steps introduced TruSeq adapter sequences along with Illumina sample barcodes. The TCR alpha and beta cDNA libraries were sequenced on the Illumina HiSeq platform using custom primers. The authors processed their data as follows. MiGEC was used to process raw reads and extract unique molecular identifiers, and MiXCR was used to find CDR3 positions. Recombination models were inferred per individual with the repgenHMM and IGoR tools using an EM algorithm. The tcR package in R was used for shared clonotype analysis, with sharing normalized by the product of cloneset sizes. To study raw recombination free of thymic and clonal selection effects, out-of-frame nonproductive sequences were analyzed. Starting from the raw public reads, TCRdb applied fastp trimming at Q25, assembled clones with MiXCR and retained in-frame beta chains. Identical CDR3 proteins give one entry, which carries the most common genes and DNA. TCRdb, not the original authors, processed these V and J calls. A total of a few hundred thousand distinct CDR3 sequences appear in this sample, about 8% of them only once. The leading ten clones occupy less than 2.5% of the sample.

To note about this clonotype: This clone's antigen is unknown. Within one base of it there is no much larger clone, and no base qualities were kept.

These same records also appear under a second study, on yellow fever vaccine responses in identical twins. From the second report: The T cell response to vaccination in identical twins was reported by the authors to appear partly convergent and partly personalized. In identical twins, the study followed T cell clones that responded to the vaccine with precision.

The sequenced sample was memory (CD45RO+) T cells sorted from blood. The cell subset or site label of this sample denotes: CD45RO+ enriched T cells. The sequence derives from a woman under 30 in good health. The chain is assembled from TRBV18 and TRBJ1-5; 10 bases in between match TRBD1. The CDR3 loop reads CASSPRDRGNNQPQHF. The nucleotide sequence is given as TGTGCCAGCTCACCACGGGACAGGGGAAATAATCAGCCCCAGCATTTT. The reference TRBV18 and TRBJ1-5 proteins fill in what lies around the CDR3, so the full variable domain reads NAGVMQNPRHLVRRRGQEARLRCSPMKGHSHVYWYRQLPEEGLKFMVYLQKENIIDESGMPKERFSAEFPKEGPSILRIQQVVRGDSAAYFCASSPRDRGNNQPQHFGDGTRLSIL.